The entry below describes one T cell receptor beta chain. Its antigen remains unknown. The source of the sample is a study of blood T cells in healthy people across ages. Germline V gene sequence: CDR1 SNHLY, CDR2 FYNNEI. The CDR3 consists of 16 residues. Together with a sample-barcoded 5' primer, a J-beta primer mix was included in a second PCR lasting about 7 to 11 cycles. From the 5' RACE reads, TCRdb called clonotypes with MiXCR, one entry per CDR3 protein. Counted here are about 970,000 distinct CDR3 sequences, roughly 51% occurring once; the ten biggest clones make up over 20%. Study results and caveats: Versus aged donors, long-lived donors had higher diversity and more naive CD4+ cells.

The TCR sequence derives from a woman aged 55-69 years in good health. The rearrangement joins TRBV2 to TRBJ2-4; 14 bases line up with TRBD2. The better agreement between TRBJ2-7 and the DNA end casts doubt on the J call. The specimen sequenced was blood. CDR3 loop: CAIQGLAGDPSYEQYF. CDR3 nucleotides: TGTGCCATCCAGGGACTAGCGGGAGACCCCTCCTACGAGCAGTACTTC.